What follows are 20 T cell receptor beta chains derived from one specimen sequenced in a study of shared clonotypes between healthy human individuals. Measured with immunoSEQ multiplex PCR; TCRdb has only the in-frame clones, and not every one. The sample lists approximately 1.5 million clones, just under 99% occurring once. The sequenced material came from naive CD4+ T cells sorted from blood. Subset described: CD45RA+ positively selected. The origin of the receptors is a man aged 30 to 45 in good health.

V usage is TRBV6-5 and J usage is TRBJ2-7; the D gene is possibly TRBD2 (6 bases). The germline gives CDR1 MNHEY, CDR2 SVGAGI. V lost 6 bases and J lost 5, with 11 bases in between. The CDR3 length is 12 residues. CDR3 bases: TGTGCCAGCAGACAGACTAGTCACGAGCAGTACTTC. Translated, it gives CASRQTSHEQYF.

The V call is TRBV5-1, the J call TRBJ2-1; D is uncertain. The CDR3 contains 11 residues. The germline V gene encodes CDR1 SGHRS and CDR2 YFSETQ. The V and J ends lost 0 bases and 14 bases respectively, with 9 bases between them. This CDR3 is CASSLEQLKFF. The CDR3 DNA follows: TGCGCCAGCAGCTTGGAGCAACTAAAGTTCTTC.

The chain is built from TRBV2 and TRBJ1-4, with D unresolved. Per germline, CDR1 SNHLY and CDR2 FYNNEI. V shed 6 bases and J shed 7 bases, with 15 bases lying between them. There are 14 residues in the CDR3. The CDR3 is CASREISTVEKLFF. For the CDR3, the DNA is TGTGCCAGCAGGGAGATCTCCACGGTTGAAAAACTGTTTTTT.

The rearrangement links TRBV28 to TRBJ1-5; no clear D gene. CDR1 is MDHEN, CDR2 SYDVKM, per germline. V was trimmed by 6 bases and J by 3 bases, leaving 6 bases between them. This CDR3 spans 12 amino acids. The DNA of the CDR3 is TGTGCCAGCAGCCCCGACAATCAGCCCCAGCATTTT. It codes for CASSPDNQPQHF.

V is TRBV29-1 and J is TRBJ1-2; D might be TRBD1 (5 bases). The CDR3 sequence is 14 residues long. Trimming took 4 bases from V and 2 from J, leaving 14 bases between them. Germline V gives CDR1 SQVTM, CDR2 ANQGSEA. CDR3 protein: CSVGDLLSNYGYTF. CDR3 bases: TGCAGCGTTGGGGACCTACTTTCAAACTATGGCTACACCTTC.

The CDR3 region is CASSEVRGPPGEQYF. The CDR3 bases are TGTGCCAGCAGTGAAGTGAGGGGGCCACCAGGGGAGCAGTACTTC. This chain uses TRBV2 with TRBJ2-7; 7 nucleotides line up with TRBD1. This CDR3 spans 15 amino acids. The ends lost 1 base at V and 7 bases at J; junction bases unmatched: 10. The germline V gene encodes CDR1 SNHLY and CDR2 FYNNEI.

This rearrangement joins TRBV27 to TRBJ2-3; D unclear. Trimming pared 4 bases from V and 0 bases from J, leaving 11 bases between. Germline values: CDR1 MNHEY, CDR2 SMNVEV (reference sequence). CDR3 length: 15 residues. CDR3 sequence: CASSSNKGSTDTQYF. CDR3 DNA sequence: TGTGCCAGCAGTTCTAACAAGGGAAGCACAGATACGCAGTATTTT.

The chain links TRBV6-1 to TRBJ1-3; TRBD1 is a possible D gene (5 bases). The germline V and J ends were trimmed by 6 bases and 2 bases, with 8 bases remaining between them. Germline V gene data show CDR1 as MNHNS and CDR2 as SASEGT. The CDR3 length is 13 residues. As DNA, the CDR3 is TGTGCCAGCAGACAGGTCGCTGGAAACACCATATATTTT. Translating gives CASRQVAGNTIYF.

This rearrangement joins TRBV6-5 to TRBJ2-3; D possibly corresponds to TRBD2 (6 bases). V shed 7 bases and J shed 1 base, with 15 bases lying between them. The CDR3 loop spans 15 amino acids. CDR1 and CDR2 from the germline V gene are MNHEY and SVGAGI. The CDR3 DNA follows: TGTGCCAGCAAGACGGCGGGGCTTGGCACAGATACGCAGTATTTT. Its protein is CASKTAGLGTDTQYF.

The J gene is TRBJ2-3, the V gene TRBV19; 7 nucleotides agree with TRBD2. J was trimmed by 5 bases and V by 9 bases; bases with no gene match: 11. Germline V gene lookup returns CDR1 LNHDA and CDR2 SQIVND (reference sequence). The CDR3 totals 14 residues. The CDR3 region is CASRTRRREDTQYF. The CDR3 DNA reads as TGTGCCAGCCGGACTAGGAGAAGGGAAGATACGCAGTATTTT.

The chain joins TRBV7-8 to TRBJ2-5; 8 bases are shared with TRBD2. CDR3 length: 14 residues. Losses at the gene ends were 2 bases for V and 5 bases for J; bases not matched to a gene: 4. Germline CDR1 is SGHVS and CDR2 is FQNEAQ. The CDR3 reads CASSLREGEETQYF. For the CDR3, the DNA is TGTGCCAGCAGCTTACGGGAGGGCGAGGAGACCCAGTACTTC.

This chain joins TRBV7-3 and TRBJ2-3; TRBD2 matches 8 bases. Germline CDR1 is SGHTA and CDR2 is FQGTGA. V shed 2 bases, J shed 6 bases, and the junction held 16 bases outside the gene matches. The CDR3 spans 18 residues. CDR3 loop: CASSLVPSIAGKGDTQYF. CDR3 in DNA: TGTGCCAGCAGCTTAGTCCCTTCCATAGCGGGGAAGGGTGATACGCAGTATTTT.

V usage is TRBV10-3 and J usage is TRBJ2-2; unclear D gene. The CDR3 is 13 residues long. Germline V gene data show CDR1 as ENHRY and CDR2 as SYGVKD. Trimming left V 2 bases short and J 6 bases short, with 7 bases between. The CDR3 is CAISEVAPGELFF. CDR3 bases: TGTGCCATCAGTGAGGTGGCACCCGGGGAGCTGTTTTTT.

This rearrangement joins TRBV5-1 to TRBJ2-1; TRBD1 agrees at 7 bases. V was clipped by 3 bases and J by 2 bases; unmatched bases: 8. The germline V gene has CDR1 SGHRS and CDR2 YFSETQ. The CDR3 totals 16 residues. CDR3 amino acids: CASSWTLGQTYNEQFF. In nucleotides, the CDR3 is TGCGCCAGCAGCTGGACCCTGGGACAGACCTACAATGAGCAGTTCTTC. Filled out from reference TRBV5-1 and TRBJ2-1, the complete variable domain reads KAGVTQTPRYLIKTRGQQVTLSCSPISGHRSVSWYQQTPGQGLQFLFEYFSETQRNKGNFPGRFSGRQFSNSRSEMNVSTLELGDSALYLCASSWTLGQTYNEQFFGPGTRLTVL.

This chain connects TRBV2 to TRBJ2-2, with 9 bases lining up with TRBD2. CDR3 length equals 13 residues. CDR1 SNHLY and CDR2 FYNNEI come from the germline V gene. V lost 8 bases to trimming and J lost 6 bases; unmatched junction nucleotides: 4. CDR3 protein: CASARLAAGELFF. The DNA for the CDR3 is TGTGCCAGCGCTCGACTAGCGGCCGGGGAGCTGTTTTTT.

This chain connects TRBV7-3 to TRBJ2-2; TRBD2 agrees at 9 bases. The V gene end was trimmed by 5 bases and the J gene end by 4 bases; junction bases not matched to a gene: 11. Looked up from germline, CDR1 is SGHTA and CDR2 is FQGTGA. The CDR3 totals 17 residues. CDR3 nucleotide sequence: TGTGCCAGCAGCCTGTCTGGTAGCGGGAGAGCCACCGGGGAGCTGTTTTTT. Translation gives CASSLSGSGRATGELFF.

V gene TRBV30 combines with J gene TRBJ1-5, with D maybe TRBD1 (6 bases). This CDR3 has 12 amino acids. Germline assignment: CDR1 GTSNPN and CDR2 SVGIG (reference sequence). The V end was cut by 8 bases, the J end by 5 bases, with 13 bases between. Here the CDR3 reads CAIQSGDQPQHF. The CDR3 DNA sequence: TGTGCCATCCAATCAGGGGATCAGCCCCAGCATTTT.

This clone was seen once. The gene calls are TRBV29-1 and TRBJ2-2; 9 bases agree with TRBD2. The CDR3 has 16 amino acids. V lost 4 bases to trimming and J lost 5 bases; unmatched junction nucleotides: 11. The germline V gene has CDR1 SQVTM and CDR2 ANQGSEA. CDR3 DNA sequence: TGCAGCGTTGGATTTTTCGTGACTAGCGGAACCGGGGAGCTGTTTTTT. Translating gives CSVGFFVTSGTGELFF.

The chain combines TRBV7-2 with TRBJ2-7; D is possibly TRBD1 (5 bases). This CDR3 spans 14 amino acids. Trimming left V 1 base short and J 3 bases short, with 10 bases between. The germline gives CDR1 SGHTA, CDR2 FQGNSA. The CDR3 DNA reads TGTGCCAGCAGCTTAGGTCAGGGCCTCTACGAGCAGTACTTC. Protein: CASSLGQGLYEQYF.

The rearrangement links TRBV28 to TRBJ2-7; TRBD1 might be the D (5 bases). Trimming stripped 2 bases from V and 0 bases from J, with 14 bases between. Per germline, CDR1 MDHEN and CDR2 SYDVKM. This CDR3 spans 16 amino acids. CDR3 sequence reads: CASSLISRASSYEQYF. Here the CDR3 DNA reads TGTGCCAGCAGTTTAATCAGCAGGGCGAGCTCCTACGAGCAGTACTTC.